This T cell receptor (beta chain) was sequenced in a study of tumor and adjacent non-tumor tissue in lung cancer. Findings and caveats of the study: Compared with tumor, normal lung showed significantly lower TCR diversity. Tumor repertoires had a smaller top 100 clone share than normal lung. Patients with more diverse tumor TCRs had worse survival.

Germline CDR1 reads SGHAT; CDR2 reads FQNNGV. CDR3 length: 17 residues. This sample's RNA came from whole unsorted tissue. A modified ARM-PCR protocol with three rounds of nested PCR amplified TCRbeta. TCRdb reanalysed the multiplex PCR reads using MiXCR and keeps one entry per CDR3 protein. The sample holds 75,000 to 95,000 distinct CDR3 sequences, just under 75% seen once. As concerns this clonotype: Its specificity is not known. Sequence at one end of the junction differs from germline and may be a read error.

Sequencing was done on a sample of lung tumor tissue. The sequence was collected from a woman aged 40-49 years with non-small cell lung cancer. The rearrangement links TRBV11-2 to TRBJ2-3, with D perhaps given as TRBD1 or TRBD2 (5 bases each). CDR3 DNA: TGTGCCAGCAGCCGCCTTATAGGGGCGGGTTCCACAGATACGCGGTGTTTT. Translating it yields CASSRLIGAGSTDTRCF.